A selection of T cell receptor beta chains follows, all from one sample in a study of T cell responses to AZD1222 COVID-19 vaccine. The data were produced by immunoSEQ multiplex PCR, yet TCRdb's version contains in-frame clones alone and is incomplete. The sample lists 140,000 to 150,000 clones, 70% to 90% occurring once. This sample comprised peripheral blood, obtained on day 0 of AZD1222 vaccination. Source of these receptors: an adult in good health. Both conserved end residues are part of each CDR3. Each record gives: J gene, V gene, D gene, clone size, CDR3 DNA, CDR3 protein. A D gene is named only where the DNA matches it firmly. Clone size appears in some rows only: once, few, many, or a class for an expanded clone.

TRBJ2-3	TRBV7-2	NA	NA	TGTGCCAGCGCCACTCGTGGCACAGATACGCAGTATTTT	CASATRGTDTQYF
TRBJ2-1	TRBV11-2	NA	NA	TGTGCCAGCAGCTTAGATCCAGCTTGGGAGCAGTTCTTC	CASSLDPAWEQFF
TRBJ2-1	TRBV7-9	NA	NA	TGTGCCAGCAGCTTTTGGATCGACGAAAGGGGAACAGTACACTATGAGCAGTTCTTC	CASSFWIDERGTVHYEQFF
TRBJ1-5	TRBV28	NA	NA	TGTGCCAGCAGTTTGTACAATCAGCCCCAGCATTTT	CASSLYNQPQHF
TRBJ1-1	TRBV3-1/TRBV3-2	TRBD1	NA	TGTGCCAGCAGTCTTACAGGGGGCAGGACTGAAGCTTTCTTT	CASSLTGGRTEAFF
TRBJ2-7	TRBV11-2	TRBD2	few	TGTGCCAGCAGCTTGGGGCTAGCGGGAACCTACGAGCAGTACTTC	CASSLGLAGTYEQYF
TRBJ1-1	TRBV27	NA	NA	TGTGCCAGCAGTATGGGGCGCACTGAAGCTTTCTTT	CASSMGRTEAFF
TRBJ2-5	TRBV28	NA	NA	TGTGCCAGCAGTTTACTTACGGGGGAGACCCAGTACTTC	CASSLLTGETQYF
TRBJ1-3	TRBV3-1/TRBV3-2	NA	few	TGTGCCAGCAGCCAAGGTTTGGTGCCCCAGGGTACTGGAAACACCATATATTTT	CASSQGLVPQGTGNTIYF
TRBJ2-7	TRBV6-6	NA	NA	TGTGCCAGCAGCCGGACAGCCTACGAGCAGTACTTC	CASSRTAYEQYF
TRBJ1-2	TRBV6-5	NA	NA	TGTGCCAGTCGGGCAAGGGGGGCGATAATCGATGGCTACACCTTC	CASRARGAIIDGYTF